These 13 T cell receptor beta chains came from one sample sequenced in a study of shared clonotypes between healthy human individuals. Repertoires were generated with immunoSEQ multiplex PCR, while TCRdb's copy carries only in-frame clones and drops some. Here the sample spans approximately 2,000,000 clones, approximately 90% being singletons. Sample: naive CD4+ T cells from PBMCs. Described subset: CD45RA+ positively selected. These TCRs come from a man between 18 and 35 years old in good health. Some clones in this sample may be carry-over from other donors' samples.

V gene TRBV2 combines with J gene TRBJ1-4; 7 nucleotides line up with TRBD1. From germline, CDR1 is SNHLY and CDR2 FYNNEI. The CDR3 is 13 amino acids. V dropped 6 bases and J dropped 5; count of bases not matched to a gene: 3. CDR3 loop: CASSQGGNEKLFF. CDR3 DNA sequence: TGTGCCAGCAGCCAGGGGGGCAATGAAAAACTGTTTTTT.

This CDR3 reads CASSITGVVTEAFF. CDR3 coding DNA: TGTGCCAGCAGTATAACAGGGGTGGTAACTGAAGCTTTCTTT. The genes are TRBV27 and TRBJ1-1, with 7 bases fitting TRBD1. CDR3 length equals 14 residues. After removal of 5 bases from V and 5 bases from J, the junction contained 8 bases not matched to a gene. Germline V gene lookup returns CDR1 MNHEY and CDR2 SMNVEV (reference sequence).

V and J are TRBV14 and TRBJ2-1; the D is unclear. Trimming took off 1 base at V and 0 bases at J, with 16 bases between the two ends. From germline, CDR1 is SGHDN and CDR2 FVKESK. The CDR3 has 18 amino acids. The CDR3 region is CASSQVGSWLSSYNEQFF. CDR3 DNA: TGTGCCAGCAGCCAAGTTGGCAGCTGGTTAAGCTCCTACAATGAGCAGTTCTTC.

This chain joins TRBV19 and TRBJ2-3; TRBD1 is a possible D gene (6 bases). The V end was cut by 3 bases, the J end by 2 bases, with 15 bases between. Germline CDR1 LNHDA, CDR2 SQIVND (reference sequence). There are 16 residues in the CDR3. The CDR3 sequence is CASSIFWAGDTDTQYF. DNA of the CDR3: TGTGCCAGTAGTATTTTTTGGGCAGGGGACACAGATACGCAGTATTTT.

The V gene is TRBV6-6, the J gene TRBJ1-2; TRBD1 matches at 9 bases. The trim removed 10 bases at V and 8 bases at J, leaving 5 bases unmatched. Germline loops: CDR1 MNHNY, CDR2 SVGAGI (reference sequence). The CDR3 is 11 amino acids. The CDR3 bases are TGTGCCACCGGGACAGGGCGAGGCTACACCTTC. Protein: CATGTGRGYTF.

The rearrangement links TRBV7-7 to TRBJ2-7; tentatively, D is TRBD2 (7 bases). The CDR3 runs to 14 residues. V lost 3 bases, J lost 6 bases, and 15 bases lay in between. Germline V gene lookup returns CDR1 SSHAT and CDR2 FNYEAQ (reference sequence). The CDR3 region is CASSLGGGLGEQYF. The CDR3 coding sequence is TGTGCCAGCAGCTTGGGCGGGGGCCTTGGCGAGCAGTACTTC.

CDR3 DNA: TGTGCCAGCAGTGGGACGGCTGGCGAGCAGTACTTC. Protein product: CASSGTAGEQYF. The chain uses TRBV2 and TRBJ2-7; no definite D call. Germline CDR1 is SNHLY and CDR2 is FYNNEI. CDR3 length: 12 amino acids. V lost 4 bases and J lost 6, with 10 bases in between.

This clone has just one count. The chain links TRBV6-1 to TRBJ1-1; possible D gene TRBD1, 5 bases. This CDR3 spans 14 amino acids. V was shortened by 8 bases and J by 0 bases, with 13 bases between the two germline ends. Germline lookup yields CDR1 MNHNS and CDR2 SASEGT. CDR3 DNA sequence: TGTGCCAGCTGGGACCGGTTCATGAACACTGAAGCTTTCTTT. Amino acids: CASWDRFMNTEAFF.

This chain joins TRBV28 and TRBJ2-3; D uncertain. The CDR3 runs 14 residues. Per germline, CDR1 MDHEN and CDR2 SYDVKM. V shed 5 bases and J shed 0 bases, with 9 bases lying between them. This chain's CDR3 is CASSPPPSTDTQYF. The CDR3 bases are TGTGCCAGCAGTCCTCCCCCTAGCACAGATACGCAGTATTTT.

The genes are TRBV27 and TRBJ2-7, with D maybe TRBD2 (5 bases). Germline-derived CDR1 and CDR2 are MNHEY and SMNVEV (reference sequence). This CDR3 is built from 15 residues. Trimming stripped 5 bases from V and 1 base from J, with 15 bases between. The CDR3, as DNA: TGTGCCAGCAGTGGCCCGGGATCCCATTCCTACGAGCAGTACTTC. It is translated as CASSGPGSHSYEQYF.

The CDR3 nucleotides are TGTGCCAGTAGTATTGTCAGGGGGGTCGGGGAGCTGTTTTTT. As protein: CASSIVRGVGELFF. The V and J genes are TRBV19 and TRBJ2-2; TRBD1 is a possible D gene (7 bases). This CDR3 is 14 amino acids long. V was clipped by 3 bases and J by 7 bases, with 12 bases between them. Germline V gives CDR1 LNHDA, CDR2 SQIVND (reference sequence).

Only one count was recorded for this clone. The chain carries TRBV6-1 and TRBJ2-7; D is perhaps TRBD2 (5 bases). Trimming removed 1 base at V and 3 bases at J, with 13 bases between. Per germline, CDR1 MNHNS and CDR2 SASEGT. CDR3 length: 15 amino acids. CDR3 amino acids: CASSEVGGSDYEQYF. The CDR3 coding sequence is TGTGCCAGCAGTGAAGTTGGCGGGTCCGACTACGAGCAGTACTTC.

About this clone: Other DNA sequences in this specimen translate into the identical CDR3. The chain combines TRBV29-1 with TRBJ2-3; D not resolved. Deletions cut 6 bases from V and 0 bases from J, with 10 bases between. The germline V gene has CDR1 SQVTM and CDR2 ANQGSEA. The CDR3 is made up of 13 amino acids. The CDR3 spells CSVVPDSTDTQYF. In DNA, the CDR3 is TGCAGCGTGGTCCCTGACAGCACAGATACGCAGTATTTT.